This TCR beta chain comes out of a study of cytomegalovirus exposure and HLA in healthy donors. As regards this clone: The antigen is unknown.

Study results and limitations: Analyzed later, most CMV-associated TCR beta chains appeared HLA-restricted. About 87% or about 30% of the time was how often most TCR beta V segments were productive, according to an earlier analysis.

Amplification used 60 Vbeta primers and 13 Jbeta primers. Repertoires were generated with immunoSEQ multiplex PCR, while TCRdb's copy carries only in-frame clones and drops some. The sample has 100,000 to 150,000 clones; approximately 80% are singletons. The CDR3 is 12 residues long. V shed 6 bases and J shed 4 bases, with 10 bases lying between them. The V gene's germline CDR1 is MNHEY and CDR2 SVGAGI. Sequenced: PBMCs. The rearrangement uses TRBV6-5 and TRBJ2-7; a weak D match, TRBD1 (6 bases). The source is a middle-aged woman in good health and CMV-seronegative. The CDR3 DNA follows: TGTGCCAGCAGCCGCGACAGGTACGAGCAGTACTTC. This codes for CASSRDRYEQYF.